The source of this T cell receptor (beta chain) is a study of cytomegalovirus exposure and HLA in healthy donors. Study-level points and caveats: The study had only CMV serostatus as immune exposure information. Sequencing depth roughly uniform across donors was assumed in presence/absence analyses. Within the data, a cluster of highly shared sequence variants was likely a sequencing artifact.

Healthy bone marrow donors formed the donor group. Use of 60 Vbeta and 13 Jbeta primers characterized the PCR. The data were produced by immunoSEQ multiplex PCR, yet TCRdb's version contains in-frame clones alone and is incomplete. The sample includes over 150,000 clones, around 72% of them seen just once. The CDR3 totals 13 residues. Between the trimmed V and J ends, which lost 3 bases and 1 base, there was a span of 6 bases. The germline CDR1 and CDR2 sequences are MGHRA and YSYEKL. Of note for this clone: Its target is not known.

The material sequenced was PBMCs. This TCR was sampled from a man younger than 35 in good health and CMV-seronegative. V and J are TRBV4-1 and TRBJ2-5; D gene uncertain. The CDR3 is CASSQLVQETQYF. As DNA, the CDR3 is TGCGCCAGCAGCCAGCTAGTCCAAGAGACCCAGTACTTC.